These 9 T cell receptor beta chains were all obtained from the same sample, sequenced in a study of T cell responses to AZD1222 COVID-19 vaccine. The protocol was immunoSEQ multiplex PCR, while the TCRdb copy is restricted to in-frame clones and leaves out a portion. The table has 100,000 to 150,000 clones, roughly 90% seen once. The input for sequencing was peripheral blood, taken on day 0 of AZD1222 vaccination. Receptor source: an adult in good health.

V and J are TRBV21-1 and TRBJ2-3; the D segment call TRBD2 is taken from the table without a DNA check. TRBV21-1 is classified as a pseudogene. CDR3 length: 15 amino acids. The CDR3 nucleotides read TGTGCCAGCAGCAATGAGGTGGTCAACACAGATACGCAGTATTTT. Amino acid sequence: CASSNEVVNTDTQYF.

The CDR3 DNA reads TGTGCCAGCAGCTTTGGAAGCAATCAGCCCCAGCATTTT. Translated: CASSFGSNQPQHF. This sequence joins TRBV7-2 and TRBJ1-5; D gene unclear. The CDR3 is 13 residues long. CDR1 is SGHTA, CDR2 FQGNSA, per germline. The germline V and J ends were trimmed by 3 bases and 1 base, with 4 bases remaining between them.

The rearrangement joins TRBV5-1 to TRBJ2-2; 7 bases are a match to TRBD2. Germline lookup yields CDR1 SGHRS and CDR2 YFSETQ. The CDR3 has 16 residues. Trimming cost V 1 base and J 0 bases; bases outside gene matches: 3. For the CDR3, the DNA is TGCGCCAGCAGCTTGTTACTAGCGACGAACACCGGGGAGCTGTTTTTT. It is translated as CASSLLLATNTGELFF.

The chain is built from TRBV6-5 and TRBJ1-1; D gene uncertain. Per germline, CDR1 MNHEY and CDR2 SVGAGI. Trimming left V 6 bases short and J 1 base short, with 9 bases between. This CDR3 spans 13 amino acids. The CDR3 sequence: CASRWWENTEAFF. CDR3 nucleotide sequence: TGTGCCAGCAGATGGTGGGAGAACACTGAAGCTTTCTTT.

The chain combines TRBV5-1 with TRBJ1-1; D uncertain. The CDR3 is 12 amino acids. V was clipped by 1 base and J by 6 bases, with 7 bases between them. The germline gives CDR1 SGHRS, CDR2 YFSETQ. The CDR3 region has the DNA TGCGCCAGCAGCTTGCAAGGGCCTGAAGCTTTCTTT. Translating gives CASSLQGPEAFF.

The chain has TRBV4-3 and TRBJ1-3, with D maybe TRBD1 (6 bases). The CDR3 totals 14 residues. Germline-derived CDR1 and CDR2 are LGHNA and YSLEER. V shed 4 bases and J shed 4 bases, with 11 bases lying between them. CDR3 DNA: TGCGCCAGCAGCCCCCCAGGGGCCGGAAACACCATATATTTT. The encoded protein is CASSPPGAGNTIYF.

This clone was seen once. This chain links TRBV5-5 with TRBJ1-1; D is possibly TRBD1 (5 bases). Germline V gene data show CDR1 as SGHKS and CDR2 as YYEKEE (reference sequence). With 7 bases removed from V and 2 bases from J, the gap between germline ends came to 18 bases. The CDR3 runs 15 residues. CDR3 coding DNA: TGTGCCAGCCAAAACTGGGGGGGAGGAAACACTGAAGCTTTCTTT. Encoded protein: CASQNWGGGNTEAFF.

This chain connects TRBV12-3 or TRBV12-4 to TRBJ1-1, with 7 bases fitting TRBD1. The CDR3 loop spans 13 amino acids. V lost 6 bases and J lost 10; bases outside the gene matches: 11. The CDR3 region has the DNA TGTGCCAGCAGCTACAACAGGGGTCGGGGAGCTTTCTTT. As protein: CASSYNRGRGAFF.

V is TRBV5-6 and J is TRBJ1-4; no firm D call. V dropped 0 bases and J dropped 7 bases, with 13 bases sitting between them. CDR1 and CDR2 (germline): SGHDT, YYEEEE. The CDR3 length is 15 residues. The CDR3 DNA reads TGTGCCAGCAGCTTGGCCGGGGTCCTGGGTGAAAAACTGTTTTTT. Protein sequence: CASSLAGVLGEKLFF. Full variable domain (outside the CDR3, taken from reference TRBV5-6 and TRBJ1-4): DAGVTQSPTHLIKTRGQQVTLRCSPKSGHDTVSWYQQALGQGPQFIFQYYEEEERQRGNFPDRFSGHQFPNYSSELNVNALLLGDSALYLCASSLAGVLGEKLFFGSGTQLSVL.